This section outlines one T cell receptor beta chain sequence together with its context. Its specificity is unknown. This may be a read error, as it is one base from a much larger clone. The entry originates in a study of breast tumors, draining lymph nodes, adjacent tissues. TCRdb analysed the multiplex PCR reads with MiXCR anew, one entry per CDR3 protein. In the table there are over 250,000 distinct CDR3 sequences, 30% of which are singletons. Breast cancer patients provided tissue from their axillary draining lymph nodes. General study results and limits: Luminal-like breast cancer showed significantly greater tumor-nontumor repertoire similarity than basal-like breast cancer did. Most tumor T cells seemingly derive from lymph node, then expand in tumor. Tumor TCR diversity was below lymph nodes but above nontumor tissue. Tumor T cell lymph node origin was a supported hypothesis, not proven.

The length of the CDR3 is 13 residues. V gave up 3 bases and J gave up 6 bases; unmatched junction bases: 5. This receptor was obtained from a female donor with breast cancer. Some clones in this sample may be carry-over from other donors' samples. The gene calls are TRBV12-3 or TRBV12-4 and TRBJ2-7; 7 nucleotides match TRBD2. The sequencing input was axillary lymph node tissue. The CDR3 spells CASSFRGSLEQYF. The CDR3 coding sequence is TGTGCCAGCAGTTTTCGCGGGAGCCTCGAGCAGTACTTC.